Listed below are T cell receptor beta chains from one sample, sequenced in a study of blood T cell repertoires in COVID-19. The protocol was immunoSEQ multiplex PCR, while the TCRdb copy is restricted to in-frame clones and leaves out a portion. The sample has 60,000 to 80,000 clones; about 87% are singletons. Sequenced: peripheral blood. The receptors derive from a man aged 65 to 79 with acute or convalescent COVID-19. Each CDR3 is given with its conserved first and last residue. Fields, in order: clone size, V gene, J gene, D gene, CDR3 length, CDR3 protein, CDR3 DNA. A D gene is named only where the DNA matches it firmly. Some rows have no size entry. The others give once, few or many, or a class for an expanded clone.

>NA|TRBV9|TRBJ2-3|NA|15
CASSGGPRSTDTQYF
TGTGCCAGCAGCGGGGGCCCTCGGAGCACAGATACGCAGTATTTT
>NA|TRBV27|TRBJ1-6|NA|15
CASAGENSYNSPLHF
TGTGCCAGCGCGGGGGAAAACTCCTATAATTCACCCCTCCACTTT
>NA|TRBV21-1|TRBJ1-5|NA|13
CARGGQLNQPQHF
TGTGCCAGAGGTGGACAGCTCAATCAGCCCCAGCATTTT
>once|TRBV5-4|TRBJ1-2|TRBD1|14
CASSPPGQGYGYTF
TGTGCCAGCAGCCCCCCGGGACAGGGGTATGGCTACACCTTC
>few|TRBV7-9|TRBJ1-6|NA|16
CASSLKEAGVVSPLHF
TGTGCCAGCAGCTTAAAGGAGGCAGGGGTGGTTTCACCCCTCCACTTT
>NA|TRBV30|TRBJ2-6|TRBD1|12
CGQGAGANVLTF
TGTGGACAGGGGGCCGGGGCCAACGTCCTGACTTTC
>NA|TRBV7-9|TRBJ2-5|TRBD2|16
CASSAGELAAVETQYF
TGTGCCAGCAGCGCGGGGGAACTAGCGGCTGTCGAGACCCAGTACTTC
>NA|TRBV28|TRBJ2-1|TRBD1|15
CASSSGQGAQNEQFF
TGTGCCAGCAGTTCTGGACAGGGGGCGCAAAATGAGCAGTTCTTC
>NA|TRBV12-3/TRBV12-4|TRBJ2-7|NA|13
CASSILLTYEQYF
TGTGCCAGCTCTATACTTCTGACCTACGAGCAGTACTTC
>NA|TRBV6-5|TRBJ1-4|NA|14
CASRRPGTNEKLFF
TGTGCCAGCAGAAGACCAGGAACTAATGAAAAACTGTTTTTT
>NA|TRBV18|TRBJ2-7|TRBD1|14
CASLPGTGREKQYF
TGTGCCAGCTTACCCGGGACAGGGCGTGAGAAGCAGTACTTC
>few|TRBV18|TRBJ2-2|NA|13
CASSPREAGELFF
TGTGCCAGCTCCCCCCGTGAGGCCGGGGAGCTGTTTTTT
>NA|TRBV11-3|TRBJ1-1|NA|13
CASSTVLTGEAFF
TGTGCCAGCAGTACGGTTTTGACAGGTGAAGCTTTCTTT
>NA|TRBV6-5|TRBJ2-7|NA|15
CASSSLIRGFYEQYF
TGTGCCAGCAGTTCGCTGATCCGAGGGTTCTACGAGCAGTACTTC
>NA|TRBV6-5|TRBJ1-1|NA|15
CASRPDWGGYTEAFF
TGTGCCAGCAGGCCTGATTGGGGCGGATACACTGAAGCTTTCTTT
>NA|TRBV9|TRBJ1-3|NA|14
CASSAQVPGNTIYF
TGTGCCAGCAGCGCGCAGGTACCTGGAAACACCATATATTTT
>NA|TRBV16|TRBJ1-3|NA|15
CASSQRRGSGNTIYF
TGTGCCAGCAGCCAAAGGCGGGGCTCTGGAAACACCATATATTTT
>NA|TRBV15|TRBJ2-7|NA|13
CATSREQGYEQYF
TGTGCCACCAGCAGAGAACAGGGCTACGAGCAGTACTTC
>NA|TRBV5-6|TRBJ2-2|TRBD1|16
CASSPATGKNTGELFF
TGTGCCAGCAGCCCCGCGACAGGGAAGAACACCGGGGAGCTGTTTTTT
>NA|TRBV5-6|TRBJ1-2|NA|14
CASSLRRWNYGYTF
TGTGCCAGCAGCTTACGCAGGTGGAACTATGGCTACACCTTC
>NA|TRBV6-4|TRBJ2-1|NA|11
CASSDARGWFF
TGTGCCAGCAGTGACGCTCGGGGGTGGTTCTTC
>NA|TRBV3-1/TRBV3-2|TRBJ1-2|NA|13
CASSQGMDYGYTF
TGTGCCAGCAGCCAGGGCATGGACTATGGCTACACCTTC
>NA|TRBV28|TRBJ1-2|TRBD1|15
CASSLSAGGPYGYTF
TGTGCCAGCAGTTTATCGGCAGGGGGTCCCTATGGCTACACCTTC
>NA|TRBV5-6|TRBJ2-7|NA|15
CASSLGTGHLYEQYF
TGTGCCAGCAGCTTGGGGACGGGACACCTCTACGAGCAGTACTTC
>once|TRBV19|TRBJ2-2|NA|14
CASKGLGDTGELFF
TGTGCCAGTAAGGGGCTAGGGGACACCGGGGAGCTGTTTTTT
>NA|TRBV5-1|TRBJ1-1|NA|12
CASSLDAGGVFF
TGCGCCAGCAGCTTGGACGCGGGAGGGGTTTTCTTT
>NA|TRBV19|TRBJ1-1|NA|15
CASRQGSRLNTEAFF
TGTGCCAGTAGGCAGGGGTCGCGATTGAACACTGAAGCTTTCTTT
>NA|TRBV7-2|TRBJ2-5|NA|15
CASSSSSASQETQYF
TGTGCCAGCAGCTCGTCATCAGCTAGCCAAGAGACCCAGTACTTC
>NA|TRBV2|TRBJ2-1|TRBD1|18
CASSGGTGKINRGNEQFF
TGTGCCAGCAGTGGGGGGACAGGGAAAATAAACAGGGGCAATGAGCAGTTCTTC
>medium-sized|TRBV28|TRBJ2-7|NA|21
CASSIRALSIPTFRDTYEQYF
TGTGCCAGCAGCATTAGGGCCTTAAGTATACCAACCTTCCGGGACACCTACGAGCAGTACTTC
>NA|TRBV10-3|TRBJ2-5|NA|16
CAISEGVGGLQETQYF
TGTGCCATCAGTGAGGGTGTGGGAGGTCTGCAAGAGACCCAGTACTTC
>NA|TRBV9|TRBJ2-3|TRBD2|15
CASSARGGQTDTQYF
TGTGCCAGCAGCGCCCGGGGGGGCCAAACAGATACGCAGTATTTT
>few|TRBV2|TRBJ1-3|NA|16
CASSENIPGIGNTIYF
TGTGCCAGCAGCGAAAATATTCCGGGGATTGGAAACACCATATATTTT
>NA|TRBV28|TRBJ2-1|TRBD1|13
CASTLGQINEQFF
TGTGCCAGCACCCTGGGACAGATCAATGAGCAGTTCTTC
>NA|TRBV7-9|TRBJ2-6|TRBD1|18
CASSTGQGRLPGANVLTF
TGTGCCAGCAGCACAGGACAGGGGAGATTACCTGGGGCCAACGTCCTGACTTTC
>NA|TRBV18|TRBJ1-1|NA|15
CASSPEGHLNTEAFF
TGTGCCAGCTCACCAGAGGGACACCTGAACACTGAAGCTTTCTTT
>NA|TRBV28|TRBJ2-1|TRBD1|16
CASRPTGDRSHNEQFF
TGTGCCAGCAGGCCCACCGGGGACAGGTCACACAATGAGCAGTTCTTC
>NA|TRBV7-2|TRBJ1-1|NA|16
CASSHPRGGMNTEAFF
TGTGCCAGCAGCCATCCGAGGGGGGGGATGAACACTGAAGCTTTCTTT
>NA|TRBV7-3|TRBJ2-5|TRBD1|13
CASGTGPSETQYF
TGTGCCAGCGGGACAGGGCCTTCAGAGACCCAGTACTTC
>NA|TRBV23-1|TRBJ2-7|TRBD1|16
CASSHSGTVSPYEQYF
TGCGCCAGCAGTCACTCCGGGACAGTCTCCCCCTACGAGCAGTACTTC
>NA|TRBV2|TRBJ1-4|NA|14
CASSGGGAGEKLFF
TGTGCCAGCAGTGGGGGCGGGGCGGGTGAAAAACTGTTTTTT
>NA|TRBV6-6|TRBJ2-3|TRBD1|15
CASSRDRTLREPQYF
TGTGCCAGCAGTAGGGACAGGACGTTGCGAGAACCGCAGTATTTT
>NA|TRBV27|TRBJ1-6|TRBD1|18
CASSLSNPGQGEDSPLHF
TGTGCCAGCAGTTTATCCAACCCGGGACAGGGAGAGGATTCACCCCTCCACTTT
>few|TRBV18|TRBJ1-5|TRBD1|15
CASSPGTGENQPQHF
TGTGCCAGCTCACCTGGGACAGGAGAAAATCAGCCCCAGCATTTT
>NA|TRBV7-8|TRBJ2-1|NA|15
CASSLLANSYNEQFF
TGTGCCAGCAGCTTACTAGCAAACTCCTACAATGAGCAGTTCTTC
>NA|TRBV10-2|TRBJ1-5|TRBD1|14
CASRQGAGNQPQHF
TGCGCCAGCAGGCAGGGGGCTGGCAATCAGCCCCAGCATTTT
>NA|TRBV28|TRBJ1-2|NA|12
CASSLQSRGYTF
TGTGCCAGCAGTTTGCAGTCGAGGGGCTACACCTTC
>NA|TRBV6-4|TRBJ1-6|NA|13
CASSAEGYSPLHF
TGTGCCAGCTCCGCGGAGGGGTACTCACCCCTCCACTTT
>NA|TRBV6-5|TRBJ2-4|NA|15
CASIATRGAKNIQYF
TGTGCCAGCATCGCGACCAGGGGAGCCAAAAACATTCAGTACTTC
>NA|TRBV3-1/TRBV3-2|TRBJ2-5|TRBD2|16
CASSRGLAETQETQYF
TGTGCCAGCAGCCGTGGACTAGCGGAAACTCAAGAGACCCAGTACTTC